These 13 T cell receptor beta chains came from one sample sequenced in a study of identical twins. TCRdb called the 5' RACE reads again in MiXCR, with one record for every CDR3 protein. The sample holds approximately 230,000 distinct CDR3 sequences, about an eighth seen once. The sequenced sample consisted of memory (CD45RO+) T cells sorted from blood. These receptors all come from a woman aged 18-30 years in good health.

The V and J genes are TRBV6-2 or TRBV6-3 and TRBJ2-3; D is unclear. Between the trimmed V and J ends, which lost 0 bases and 5 bases, there was a span of 6 bases. CDR3 length: 13 residues. Germline V gives CDR1 MNHEY, CDR2 SVGEGT. The CDR3 DNA sequence: TGTGCCAGCAGTTACTCGGCGAAAGATACGCAGTATTTT. It is translated as CASSYSAKDTQYF.

The chain's CDR3 is CASSLADSANYGYTF. CDR3 DNA sequence: TGTGCCAGCAGCCTCGCGGACTCGGCTAACTATGGCTACACCTTC. V gene TRBV7-2 combines with J gene TRBJ1-2; D is uncertain. The CDR3 is made up of 15 amino acids. V gave up 5 bases and J gave up 0 bases, with 13 bases separating them. CDR1 and CDR2 from the germline V gene are SGHTA and FQGNSA.

This clonotype was picked up a small number of times. The J gene is TRBJ2-5, the V gene TRBV7-3, with D possibly matching TRBD1 (5 bases). The CDR3 covers 14 residues. Trimming left V 1 base short and J 2 bases short, with 8 bases between. The germline V gene encodes CDR1 SGHTA and CDR2 FQGTGA. CDR3 sequence (DNA): TGTGCCAGCAGCTTAAGCAGGGATCAAGAGACCCAGTACTTC. This encodes CASSLSRDQETQYF.

This clonotype was seen a few times. CDR3 nucleotides: TGTGCCTGGAGTGCTTGGGTAGGGGCTTACAATGAGCAGTTCTTC. Protein: CAWSAWVGAYNEQFF. The chain recombines TRBV30 with TRBJ2-1; tentatively, D is TRBD1 (5 bases). The germline V gene has CDR1 GTSNPN and CDR2 SVGIG (reference sequence). The CDR3 has 15 amino acids. V gave up 1 base and J gave up 4 bases, with 14 bases separating them.

This clonotype appeared a few times. The chain employs TRBV12-3 or TRBV12-4 and TRBJ2-6; no clear D. There are 15 residues in the CDR3. Trimming stripped 5 bases from V and 0 bases from J, with 8 bases between. This CDR3 reads CASSPALSGANVLTF. Written as DNA, the CDR3 is TGTGCCAGCAGTCCCGCCCTCTCTGGGGCCAACGTCCTGACTTTC.

The chain joins TRBV5-1 to TRBJ2-1; TRBD2 aligns across 9 bases. J lost 3 bases, V lost 4 bases, and 11 bases had no gene match. CDR1 is SGHRS and CDR2 is YFSETQ in the germline V gene. The CDR3 is 17 amino acids. The CDR3 sequence: CASSRSYSGRGYNEQFF. CDR3 DNA: TGCGCCAGCAGCCGCTCCTATAGCGGGAGAGGCTACAATGAGCAGTTCTTC.

The chain joins TRBV11-3 to TRBJ2-7; D gene ambiguous. CDR1 and CDR2 from the germline V gene are SGHNT and YENEEA. This CDR3 comprises 15 residues. V was pared by 2 bases and J by 3 bases, with 14 bases between. This CDR3 is CASSLLAAGNYEQYF. The DNA of the CDR3 is TGTGCCAGCAGCTTATTGGCCGCCGGTAACTACGAGCAGTACTTC.

This chain connects TRBV6-5 to TRBJ2-3; 8 bases line up with TRBD2. Per the germline V gene, CDR1 is MNHEY and CDR2 is SVGAGI. This CDR3 spans 12 amino acids. The V and J ends lost 11 bases and 5 bases, in that order; junction bases with no gene match: 6. The DNA of the CDR3 is TGTGCCTCGGCGGGGGGCCAAGATACGCAGTATTTT. This codes for CASAGGQDTQYF.

In its sample, this clonotype was seen a few times. The rearrangement uses TRBV6-5 and TRBJ2-2; 12 bases map to TRBD2. Germline loops: CDR1 MNHEY, CDR2 SVGAGI. V trimming: 4 bases; J trimming: 4 bases; junction bases outside the gene matches: 4. The CDR3 is 16 residues long. This CDR3 reads CASSSPGLAGTGELFF. As DNA, the CDR3 is TGTGCCAGCAGTTCACCGGGACTAGCGGGCACCGGGGAGCTGTTTTTT.

This clonotype was counted between two and nine times. This chain connects TRBV20-1 to TRBJ2-5; 9 bases are shared with TRBD2. J gave up 5 bases and V 7 bases, and 5 bases lay outside the gene matches. Germline CDR1 reads DFQATT; CDR2 reads SNEGSKA (reference sequence). The CDR3 has 12 residues. CDR3 nucleotide sequence: TGCAGTGTCAGCGGGAGGCGGGAGACCCAGTACTTC. It translates to CSVSGRRETQYF.

There are many counts of this clonotype. The rearrangement joins TRBV5-6 to TRBJ2-1; tentative D call: TRBD2 (5 bases). There are 12 residues in the CDR3. Germline V gene sequence: CDR1 SGHDT, CDR2 YYEEEE. V was clipped by 0 bases and J by 10 bases, with 8 bases between them. CDR3 sequence: CASSLVRGEQFF. DNA for the CDR3: TGTGCCAGCAGCTTGGTACGGGGAGAGCAGTTCTTC.

This clonotype was seen more than once but under ten times. The CDR3 DNA follows: TGTGCCAGCAGACAAGACAGGGGCGCCTACGAGCAGTACTTC. It translates to CASRQDRGAYEQYF. The V and J genes are TRBV6-1 and TRBJ2-7; 8 nucleotides align to TRBD1. Germline V gene lookup returns CDR1 MNHNS and CDR2 SASEGT. The V segment lost 6 bases and the J segment 2 bases; nucleotides outside the gene matches: 6. This CDR3 is 14 amino acids long.

This clonotype was seen repeatedly, ten times or more. The chain is built from TRBV7-3 and TRBJ2-2; 9 positions match TRBD1. Germline V gene lookup returns CDR1 SGHTA and CDR2 FQGTGA. Trimming removed 2 bases from V and 5 bases from J; junction bases left unmatched: 3. The CDR3 loop spans 15 amino acids. The CDR3 nucleotides read TGTGCCAGCAGCTTAGGGACAGGGAGGACCGGGGAGCTGTTTTTT. Its translation is CASSLGTGRTGELFF.